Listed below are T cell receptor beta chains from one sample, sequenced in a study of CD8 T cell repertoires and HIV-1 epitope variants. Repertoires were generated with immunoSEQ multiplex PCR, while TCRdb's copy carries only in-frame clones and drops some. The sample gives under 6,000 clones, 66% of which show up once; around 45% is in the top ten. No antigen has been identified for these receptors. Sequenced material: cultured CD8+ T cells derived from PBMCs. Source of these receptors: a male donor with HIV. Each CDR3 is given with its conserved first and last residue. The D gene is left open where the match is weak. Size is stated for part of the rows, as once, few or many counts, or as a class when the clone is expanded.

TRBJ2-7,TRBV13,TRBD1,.,CASSYLQGASSYEQYF,TGTGCCAGCAGCTACCTCCAGGGGGCTTCCTCCTACGAGCAGTACTTC
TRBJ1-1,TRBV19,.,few,CASSTLGGTEAFF,TGTGCCAGTAGTACCTTAGGGGGCACTGAAGCTTTCTTT
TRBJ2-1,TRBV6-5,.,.,CASRQGWLDEQFF,TGTGCCAGCAGACAGGGATGGCTGGATGAGCAGTTCTTC
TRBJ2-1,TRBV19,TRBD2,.,CASTHLTSGSRNEQFF,TGTGCCAGTACCCATCTCACTAGCGGGAGTCGGAATGAGCAGTTCTTC
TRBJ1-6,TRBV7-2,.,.,CASSLSPNSPLHF,TGTGCCAGCAGCTTATCCCCAAATTCACCCCTCCACTTT
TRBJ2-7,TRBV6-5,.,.,CASSYVDGAREQYF,TGTGCCAGCAGTTACGTAGATGGGGCGCGCGAGCAGTACTTC
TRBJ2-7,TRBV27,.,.,CASSFTENFYEQYF,TGTGCCAGCAGTTTTACAGAGAATTTCTACGAGCAGTACTTC
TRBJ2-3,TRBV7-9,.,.,CASSQLVTDTQYF,TGTGCCAGCAGCCAGTTGGTCACAGATACGCAGTATTTT
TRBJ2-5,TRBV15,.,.,CATSRARREWETQYF,TGTGCCACCAGCAGAGCTCGGAGGGAATGGGAGACCCAGTACTTC
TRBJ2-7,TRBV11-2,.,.,CASSAGHSYEQYF,TGTGCCAGCAGCGCAGGCCATTCCTACGAGCAGTACTTC
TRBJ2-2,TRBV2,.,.,CASLGALNTGELFF,TGTGCCAGCTTGGGGGCCCTGAACACCGGGGAGCTGTTTTTT
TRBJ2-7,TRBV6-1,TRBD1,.,CASSERDRGIYEQYF,TGTGCCAGCAGTGAAAGGGACAGGGGGATATACGAGCAGTACTTC
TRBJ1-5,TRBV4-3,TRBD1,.,CASSQDEDTGGEAQHF,TGCGCCAGCAGCCAAGATGAGGATACAGGGGGCGAGGCCCAGCATTTT
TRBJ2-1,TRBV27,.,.,CASSLNLRGPYNEQFF,TGTGCCAGCAGTTTAAATTTGAGGGGTCCCTACAATGAGCAGTTCTTC
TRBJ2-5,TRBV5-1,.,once,CASSLVGLEETQYF,TGCGCCAGCAGCTTAGTGGGACTTGAAGAGACCCAGTACTTC
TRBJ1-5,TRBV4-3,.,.,CASSPSLTTVHSNQPQHF,TGCGCCAGCAGCCCATCACTCACTACGGTTCATAGCAATCAGCCCCAGCATTTT
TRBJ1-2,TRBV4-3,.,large,CASSQDPVELDYGYTF,TGCGCCAGCAGCCAAGATCCCGTCGAACTCGACTATGGCTACACCTTC
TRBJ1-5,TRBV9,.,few,CASSAGGIQPQHF,TGTGCCAGCAGCGCCGGAGGAATTCAGCCCCAGCATTTT
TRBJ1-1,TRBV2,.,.,CASSDWGNTEAFF,TGTGCCAGCAGTGACTGGGGGAACACTGAAGCTTTCTTT
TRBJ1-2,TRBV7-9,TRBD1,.,CASSRDSNYGYTF,TGTGCCAGCAGTCGGGACAGTAACTATGGCTACACCTTC
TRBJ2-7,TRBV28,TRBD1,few,CASSSSDRVGEQYF,TGTGCCAGCAGTTCATCGGACAGGGTCGGCGAGCAGTACTTC
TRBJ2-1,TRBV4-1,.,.,CASSRSQGSYNEQFF,TGCGCCAGCAGCCGCTCTCAGGGGTCCTACAATGAGCAGTTCTTC
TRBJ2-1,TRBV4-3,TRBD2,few,CASSQDPAGASNEQFF,TGCGCCAGCAGCCAAGACCCAGCGGGGGCCTCCAATGAGCAGTTCTTC
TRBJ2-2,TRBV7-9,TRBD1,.,CASSLGQGLNTGELFF,TGTGCCAGCAGCTTAGGACAGGGCCTAAACACCGGGGAGCTGTTTTTT
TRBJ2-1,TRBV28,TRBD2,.,CASSFLPGGDEQFF,TGTGCCAGCAGTTTCCTTCCGGGAGGGGATGAGCAGTTCTTC
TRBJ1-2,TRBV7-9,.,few,CASSDGRGLYGYTF,TGTGCCAGCAGCGATGGCCGGGGCCTCTATGGCTACACCTTC
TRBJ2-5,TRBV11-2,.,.,CASSQGAGQYF,TGTGCCAGCAGCCAAGGGGCTGGCCAGTACTTC
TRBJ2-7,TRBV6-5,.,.,CASSYGLGYEQYF,TGTGCCAGCAGTTATGGGCTTGGCTACGAGCAGTACTTC
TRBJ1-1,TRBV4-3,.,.,CASSQDPGGGTEAFF,TGCGCCAGCAGCCAAGATCCTGGGGGTGGCACTGAAGCTTTCTTT
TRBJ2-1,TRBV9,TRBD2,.,CASSVEGLAGEYNEQFF,TGTGCCAGCAGCGTAGAGGGACTAGCGGGGGAATACAATGAGCAGTTCTTC
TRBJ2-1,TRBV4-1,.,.,CASSPGPSSYNEQFF,TGCGCCAGCAGTCCCGGACCGAGCTCCTACAATGAGCAGTTCTTC
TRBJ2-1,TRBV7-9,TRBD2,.,CASSLIAGGGSYNEQFF,TGTGCCAGCAGCTTAATAGCGGGGGGTGGCTCCTACAATGAGCAGTTCTTC
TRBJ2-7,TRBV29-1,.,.,CSVELDRSYEQYF,TGCAGCGTTGAGCTCGACAGGTCCTACGAGCAGTACTTC
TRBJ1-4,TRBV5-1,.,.,CASSLGGTDEKLFF,TGCGCCAGCAGCCTCGGGGGGACGGATGAAAAACTGTTTTTT
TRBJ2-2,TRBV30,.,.,CAWSGQGAGAGELFF,TGTGCCTGGAGTGGACAGGGCGCGGGGGCCGGGGAGCTGTTTTTT
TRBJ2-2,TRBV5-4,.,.,CASSFPPGTGSTGELFF,TGTGCCAGCAGCTTCCCTCCCGGAACAGGCAGCACCGGGGAGCTGTTTTTT
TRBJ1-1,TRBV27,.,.,CASSWSLRTEAFF,TGTGCCAGCAGTTGGAGTCTTCGTACTGAAGCTTTCTTT
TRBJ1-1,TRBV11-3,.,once,CASSLGGENEAFF,TGTGCCAGCAGCTTAGGCGGGGAGAATGAAGCTTTCTTT
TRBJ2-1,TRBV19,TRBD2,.,CASTPGTSASYNEQFF,TGTGCCAGTACCCCCGGGACTAGCGCGTCCTACAATGAGCAGTTCTTC
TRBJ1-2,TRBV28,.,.,CASSFELANYGYTF,TGTGCCAGCAGTTTTGAGCTCGCTAACTATGGCTACACCTTC
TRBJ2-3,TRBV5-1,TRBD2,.,CASSPTSGTTLSTDTQYF,TGCGCCAGCAGCCCGACTAGCGGGACCACTCTGAGCACAGATACGCAGTATTTT
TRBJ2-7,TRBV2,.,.,CASSERGYSYEQYF,TGTGCCAGCAGTGAGCGGGGATACTCCTACGAGCAGTACTTC
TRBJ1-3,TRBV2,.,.,CASSEYNLGVLGNTIYF,TGTGCCAGCAGTGAATACAATTTGGGGGTGCTTGGAAACACCATATATTTT
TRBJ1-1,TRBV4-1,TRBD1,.,CASSHTGTGNTEAFF,TGCGCCAGCAGCCATACCGGGACAGGGAACACTGAAGCTTTCTTT
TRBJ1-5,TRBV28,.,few,CASADLNQPQHF,TGTGCCAGTGCAGATTTAAATCAGCCCCAGCATTTT
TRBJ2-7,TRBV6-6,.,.,CASRPIGGYEQYF,TGTGCCAGCAGACCTATTGGGGGCTACGAGCAGTACTTC
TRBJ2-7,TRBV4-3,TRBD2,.,CASSQIAGGDYEQYF,TGCGCCAGCAGCCAAATAGCGGGGGGTGACTACGAGCAGTACTTC
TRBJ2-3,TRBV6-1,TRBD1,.,CASSAFDRADQGPFTDTQYF,TGTGCCAGCAGTGCCTTCGACAGGGCCGACCAGGGGCCTTTCACAGATACGCAGTATTTT
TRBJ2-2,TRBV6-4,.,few,CASSDRNTGELFF,TGTGCCAGCAGTGACAGGAACACCGGGGAGCTGTTTTTT
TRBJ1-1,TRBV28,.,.,CASSSTGIGHTEAFF,TGTGCCAGCAGTTCTACAGGGATCGGGCACACTGAAGCTTTCTTT